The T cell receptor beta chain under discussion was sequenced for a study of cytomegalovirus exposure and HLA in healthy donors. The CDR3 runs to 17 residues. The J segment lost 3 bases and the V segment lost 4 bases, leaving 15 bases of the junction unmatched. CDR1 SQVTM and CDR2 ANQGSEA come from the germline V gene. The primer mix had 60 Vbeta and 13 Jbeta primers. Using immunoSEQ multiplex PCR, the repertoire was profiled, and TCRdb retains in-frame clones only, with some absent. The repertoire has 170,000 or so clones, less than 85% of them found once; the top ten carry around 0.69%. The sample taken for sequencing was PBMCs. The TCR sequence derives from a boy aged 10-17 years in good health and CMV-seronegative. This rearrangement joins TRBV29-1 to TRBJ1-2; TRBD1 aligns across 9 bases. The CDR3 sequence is CSVVAGTGLLVDYGYTF. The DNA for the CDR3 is TGCAGCGTTGTAGCCGGGACAGGGTTATTAGTCGACTATGGCTACACCTTC.